The 7 T cell receptor beta chains given below trace back to one sample, sequenced in a study of neurological immune-mediated disorders. Using its own MiXCR run on the 5' RACE reads, TCRdb lists one record per CDR3 protein. The data contain roughly 60,000 distinct CDR3 sequences, more than 9.5% of them singletons. The specimen was PBMCs. These receptors all stem from a man in his sixties in good health.

In this sample, this clonotype turned up many times. The chain employs TRBV20-1 and TRBJ2-1, with no clear D. This CDR3 has 11 residues. V was clipped by 1 base and J by 5 bases, with 3 bases between them. CDR1 and CDR2 from the germline V gene are DFQATT and SNEGSKA (reference sequence). As DNA, the CDR3 is TGCAGTGCTAGAGGGAACAATGAGCAGTTCTTC. Its protein is CSARGNNEQFF.

This clonotype has at least ten counts. J is TRBJ1-4 and V is TRBV5-5, with 10 positions matching TRBD1. The CDR3 has 19 residues. Trimming removed 4 bases from V and 8 bases from J; junction bases left unmatched: 20. Germline V gives CDR1 SGHKS, CDR2 YYEKEE (reference sequence). CDR3 nucleotide sequence: TGTGCCAGCAGCATCCTAAGCGGGACAGGGGCCTCGAGAGAGGAAAAACTGTTTTTT. Amino acid sequence: CASSILSGTGASREEKLFF.

This clonotype has at least ten counts. The chain is built from TRBV5-1 and TRBJ1-1; no clear D. V was trimmed by 0 bases and J by 0 bases, leaving 6 bases between them. CDR3 length equals 14 residues. Germline V gene sequence: CDR1 SGHRS, CDR2 YFSETQ. This CDR3 reads CASSLVQLNTEAFF. The CDR3 nucleotides read TGCGCCAGCAGCTTGGTACAGCTGAACACTGAAGCTTTCTTT.

This clonotype has at least ten counts. The chain couples TRBV5-1 to TRBJ2-7; D is perhaps TRBD1 or TRBD2 (6 bases each). The V end was cut by 0 bases, the J end by 6 bases, with 25 bases between. The CDR3 length is 18 residues. Germline CDR1 and CDR2: SGHRS and YFSETQ. The CDR3: CASSLGGARGADFFEQYF. DNA of the CDR3: TGCGCCAGCAGCTTGGGGGGAGCAAGGGGGGCCGATTTTTTCGAGCAGTACTTC.

Many counts were recorded for this clonotype. This sequence joins TRBV29-1 and TRBJ2-7; 7 bases fit TRBD2. The germline V gene encodes CDR1 SQVTM and CDR2 ANQGSEA. The V segment lost 3 bases and the J segment 4 bases; nucleotides outside the gene matches: 9. This CDR3 has 14 amino acids. As DNA, the CDR3 is TGCAGCGTTGAGAGACTAGTCGGGGGGTACGAGCAGTACTTC. Residues: CSVERLVGGYEQYF.

This clonotype showed up many times. The chain couples TRBV28 to TRBJ2-7; D might be TRBD2 (6 bases). The CDR3 is made up of 14 amino acids. Trimming stripped 7 bases from V and 4 bases from J, with 17 bases between. In germline, CDR1 is MDHEN, CDR2 SYDVKM. CDR3 bases: TGTGCCAGCACGGGGAACCCGGGGGTGTACGAGCAGTACTTC. This gives the protein CASTGNPGVYEQYF. Full variable domain (missing parts from reference TRBV28 and TRBJ2-7): DVKVTQSSRYLVKRTGEKVFLECVQDMDHENMFWYRQDPGLGLRLIYFSYDVKMKEKGDIPEGYSVSREKKERFSLILESASTNQTSMYLCASTGNPGVYEQYFGPGTRLTVT.

This clonotype came up many times. This sequence joins TRBV7-2 and TRBJ2-1; D unclear. Germline V gene lookup returns CDR1 SGHTA and CDR2 FQGNSA. This CDR3 has 16 amino acids. V gave up 5 bases and J gave up 0 bases, with 14 bases separating them. The CDR3 coding sequence is TGTGCCAGCAGCCTATCCTATTTAAGCTCCTACAATGAGCAGTTCTTC. Protein: CASSLSYLSSYNEQFF.